One and the same sample provided the 10 T cell receptor beta chains below, sequenced in a study of T-cell memory formation after mild COVID-19. MiXCR, applied by TCRdb to the 5' RACE reads, yields one record per CDR3 protein. The sample lists 400,000 to 500,000 distinct CDR3 sequences, around 24% occurring once. What was sequenced was PBMCs or a T cell subset sorted from them (not recorded which). These receptors were collected from an adult woman who had mild COVID-19 (a few samples of this study predate the infection). Cell type and time point are not known.

This clonotype was recorded a few times. The chain employs TRBV18 and TRBJ1-2, with a weak D call TRBD1 (5 bases). The V end was cut by 6 bases, the J end by 8 bases, with 22 bases between. Germline V gene lookup returns CDR1 KGHSH and CDR2 LQKENI. This CDR3 spans 15 amino acids. Written as DNA, the CDR3 is TGTGCCAGCTCCCCCCGCGTGGTAGGGGAAGAAGGCTACACCTTC. Translated, it gives CASSPRVVGEEGYTF. Using reference TRBV18 and TRBJ1-2 for the parts outside the CDR3, the full variable domain is NAGVMQNPRHLVRRRGQEARLRCSPMKGHSHVYWYRQLPEEGLKFMVYLQKENIIDESGMPKERFSAEFPKEGPSILRIQQVVRGDSAAYFCASSPRVVGEEGYTFGSGTRLTVV.

The chain uses TRBV7-6 and TRBJ1-1; D is possibly TRBD1 (6 bases). Germline CDR1 and CDR2: SGHVS and FNYEAQ. Trimming pared 1 base from V and 5 bases from J, leaving 14 bases between. This CDR3 comprises 15 residues. This chain's CDR3 is CASSLVGRGQTEAFF. The CDR3 DNA reads as TGTGCCAGCAGCTTAGTCGGTCGGGGGCAAACTGAAGCTTTCTTT. Using reference TRBV7-6 and TRBJ1-1 for the parts outside the CDR3, the full variable domain is GAGVSQSPRYKVTKRGQDVALRCDPISGHVSLYWYRQALGQGPEFLTYFNYEAQQDKSGLPNDRFSAERPEGSISTLTIQRTEQRDSAMYRCASSLVGRGQTEAFFGQGTRLTVV.

CDR3 sequence reads: CASHRGPNSPLHF. The CDR3 nucleotides are TGTGCCAGCCACAGGGGGCCCAATTCACCCCTCCACTTT. The chain combines TRBV6-6 with TRBJ1-6; 9 nucleotides line up with TRBD1. CDR1 is MNHNY, CDR2 SVGAGI, per germline (reference sequence). The CDR3 consists of 13 residues. Trimming removed 8 bases from V and 7 bases from J; junction bases left unmatched: 3.

This chain links TRBV7-9 with TRBJ2-1, with 9 nucleotides matching TRBD1. The CDR3 spans 13 residues. The V gene end was trimmed by 3 bases and the J gene end by 10 bases; junction bases not matched to a gene: 4. The germline gives CDR1 SEHNR, CDR2 FQNEAQ (reference sequence). The CDR3 nucleotides read TGTGCCAGCAGCTTGGGGACAGGGCCGGAGCAGTTCTTC. Its translation is CASSLGTGPEQFF.

This clonotype was seen more than once but under ten times. The chain carries TRBV7-9 and TRBJ2-1, with 8 bases identical to TRBD2. This CDR3 contains 16 residues. The germline CDR1 and CDR2 sequences are SEHNR and FQNEAQ (reference sequence). Trimming at V came to 2 bases and at J to 3 bases, leaving 6 bases not matched to a gene. CDR3 residues: CASSLRSGSGYNEQFF. Here the CDR3 DNA reads TGTGCCAGCAGCTTACGGAGCGGGAGTGGCTACAATGAGCAGTTCTTC.

This clonotype was observed a handful of times. The CDR3 spells CASSGAESPLNEQFF. CDR3 coding DNA: TGTGCCAGCAGTGGAGCGGAGTCCCCTCTCAATGAGCAGTTCTTC. The chain employs TRBV6-5 and TRBJ2-1; the D gene is possibly TRBD2 (5 bases). Germline-derived CDR1 and CDR2 are MNHEY and SVGAGI. CDR3 length equals 15 residues. V lost 5 bases and J lost 6, with 17 bases in between.

V and J are TRBV6-2 or TRBV6-3 and TRBJ2-7; 7 bases line up with TRBD2. This CDR3 has 13 amino acids. V was pared by 10 bases and J by 2 bases, with 8 bases of the junction left unmatched. Germline values: CDR1 MNHEY, CDR2 SVGEGT. CDR3 sequence reads: CATTGRAAYEQYF. CDR3 sequence (DNA): TGTGCCACGACGGGGAGGGCCGCCTACGAGCAGTACTTC.

The table lists this clonotype with a few counts. This chain uses TRBV13 with TRBJ2-7; tentative D call: TRBD1 (5 bases). The V gene's germline CDR1 is PRHDT and CDR2 FYEKMQ (reference sequence). Trimming took 5 bases from V and 6 from J, leaving 20 bases between them. The CDR3 is made up of 15 amino acids. In DNA, the CDR3 is TGTGCCAGCAGCGGCCAGGGAAAAGGATCGGGCGAGCAGTACTTC. Its translation: CASSGQGKGSGEQYF.

This clonotype was recorded a few times. The chain carries TRBV20-1 and TRBJ2-1, with 11 bases fitting TRBD2. Germline CDR1 reads DFQATT; CDR2 reads SNEGSKA (reference sequence). With 2 bases clipped from V and 2 bases from J, the junction kept 5 bases outside the gene matches. The CDR3 is 16 residues long. In DNA, the CDR3 is TGCAGTGCTAGATTCATAGCGGGAGGGGCCTACAATGAGCAGTTCTTC. This codes for CSARFIAGGAYNEQFF.

The chain recombines TRBV6-2 or TRBV6-3 with TRBJ2-7; D is tentatively TRBD1 or TRBD2 (5 bases each). The CDR3 is made up of 15 amino acids. The germline CDR1 and CDR2 sequences are MNHEY and SVGEGT. V was shortened by 6 bases and J by 1 base, with 16 bases between the two germline ends. Written as DNA, the CDR3 is TGTGCCAGCAGATCCCGCCAGGGCGGGTCCTACGAGCAGTACTTC. Translating gives CASRSRQGGSYEQYF.